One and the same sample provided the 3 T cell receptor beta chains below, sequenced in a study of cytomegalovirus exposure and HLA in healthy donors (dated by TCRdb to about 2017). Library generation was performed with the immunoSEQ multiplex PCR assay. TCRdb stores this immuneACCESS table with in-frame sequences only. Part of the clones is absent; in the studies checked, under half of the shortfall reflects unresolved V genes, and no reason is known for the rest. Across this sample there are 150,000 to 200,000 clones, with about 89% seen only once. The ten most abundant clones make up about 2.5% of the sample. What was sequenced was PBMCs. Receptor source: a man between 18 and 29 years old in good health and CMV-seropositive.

CDR3 nucleotide sequence: TGCGCCAGCAGCCCATCTAGCGGTGGAGATACGCAGTATTTT. As protein: CASSPSSGGDTQYF. The V and J genes are TRBV5-1 and TRBJ2-3; 7 nucleotides agree with TRBD2. The germline gives CDR1 SGHRS, CDR2 YFSETQ. The CDR3 spans 14 residues. V trimming: 4 bases; J trimming: 5 bases; junction bases outside the gene matches: 7. Combining the CDR3 with reference TRBV5-1 and TRBJ2-3 gives the whole variable domain KAGVTQTPRYLIKTRGQQVTLSCSPISGHRSVSWYQQTPGQGLQFLFEYFSETQRNKGNFPGRFSGRQFSNSRSEMNVSTLELGDSALYLCASSPSSGGDTQYFGPGTRLTVL.

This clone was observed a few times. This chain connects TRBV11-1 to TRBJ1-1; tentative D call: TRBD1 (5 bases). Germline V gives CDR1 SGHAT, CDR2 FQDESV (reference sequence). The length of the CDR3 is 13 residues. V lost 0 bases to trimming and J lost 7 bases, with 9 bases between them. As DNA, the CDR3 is TGTGCCAGCAGCTTAGCGTTGGGGCGTGAAGCTTTCTTT. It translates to CASSLALGREAFF. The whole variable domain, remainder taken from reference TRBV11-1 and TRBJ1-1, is EAEVAQSPRYKITEKSQAVAFWCDPISGHATLYWYRQILGQGPELLVQFQDESVVDDSQLPKDRFSAERLKGVDSTLKIQPAELGDSAMYLCASSLALGREAFFGQGTRLTVV.

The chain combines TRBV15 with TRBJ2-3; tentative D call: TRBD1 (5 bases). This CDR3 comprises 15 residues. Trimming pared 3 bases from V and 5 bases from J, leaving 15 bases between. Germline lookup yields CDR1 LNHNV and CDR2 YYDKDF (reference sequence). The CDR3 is CATSSGPQGRDTQYF. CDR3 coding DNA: TGTGCCACCAGCAGTGGACCGCAGGGAAGAGATACGCAGTATTTT.